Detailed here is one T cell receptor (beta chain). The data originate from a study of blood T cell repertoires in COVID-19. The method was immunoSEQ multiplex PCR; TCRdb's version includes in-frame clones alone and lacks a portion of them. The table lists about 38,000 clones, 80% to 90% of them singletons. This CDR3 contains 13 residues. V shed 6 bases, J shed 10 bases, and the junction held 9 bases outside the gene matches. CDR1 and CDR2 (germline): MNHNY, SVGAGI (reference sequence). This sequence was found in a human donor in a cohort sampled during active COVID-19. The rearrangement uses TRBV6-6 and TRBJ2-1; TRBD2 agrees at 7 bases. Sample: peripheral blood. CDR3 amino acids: CASRVRLADEQFF. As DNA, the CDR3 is TGTGCCAGCAGAGTCCGTCTAGCGGACGAGCAGTTCTTC.